This is a list of T cell receptor beta chains from one sample in a study of human T cells and chemical hapten exposure. In TCRdb, the RACE reads were re-called with MiXCR into one record per CDR3 protein. The data show under 200,000 distinct CDR3 sequences, around 30% seen once. Sequencing was performed on whole blood, taken in connection with sensitization to the hapten diphenylcyclopropenone (DPC). Receptor source: a woman aged 25 to 39 with alopecia areata. Some clones in this sample may be carry-over from other donors' samples. The CDR3 runs from the conserved cysteine through the conserved F or W.

v_gene: TRBV10-3
j_gene: TRBJ1-5
CDR3aa: CAISVSSVPDQPQHF

v_gene: TRBV7-2
j_gene: TRBJ1-1
CDR3aa: CASSVAGRRGEAFF

v_gene: TRBV7-8
j_gene: TRBJ2-3
CDR3aa: CASSLGSGRTDTQYF

v_gene: TRBV27
j_gene: TRBJ2-1
CDR3aa: CASSWQGGYNEQFF

v_gene: TRBV20-1
j_gene: TRBJ2-4
CDR3aa: CSAGTVAKNIQYF

v_gene: TRBV29-1
j_gene: TRBJ2-5
CDR3aa: CSVDPSGTQYF

v_gene: TRBV29-1
j_gene: TRBJ1-2
CDR3aa: CSVGPEGAGRGYTF

v_gene: TRBV4-1
j_gene: TRBJ2-7
CDR3aa: CASSPSSGSEQYF

v_gene: TRBV5-4
j_gene: TRBJ2-7
CDR3aa: CASSVGIAPYEQYF

v_gene: TRBV9
j_gene: TRBJ1-5
CDR3aa: CASSRTGVDQPQHF

v_gene: TRBV20-1
j_gene: TRBJ1-5
CDR3aa: CSAGPARGSNQPQHF

v_gene: TRBV12-3/TRBV12-4
j_gene: TRBJ2-1
CDR3aa: CASSSVPLSDEQFF

v_gene: TRBV29-1
j_gene: TRBJ2-1
CDR3aa: CSVARGGGYNEQFF

v_gene: TRBV28
j_gene: TRBJ1-2
CDR3aa: CASSSGTASNYGYTF

v_gene: TRBV6-2/TRBV6-3
j_gene: TRBJ1-1
CDR3aa: CASSNRENTEAFF

v_gene: TRBV7-2
j_gene: TRBJ1-1
CDR3aa: CASSLVAGHLNTEAFF

v_gene: TRBV6-6
j_gene: TRBJ1-6
CDR3aa: CASSYRTGIDSPLHF

v_gene: TRBV4-2
j_gene: TRBJ2-7
CDR3aa: CASSRDEGTTYEQYF

v_gene: TRBV11-2
j_gene: TRBJ2-1
CDR3aa: CASSPPGRGQFF

v_gene: TRBV7-3
j_gene: TRBJ1-2
CDR3aa: CASGEGQDYGYTF

v_gene: TRBV9
j_gene: TRBJ2-2
CDR3aa: CASSGKRVVPNTGELFF

v_gene: TRBV5-6
j_gene: TRBJ2-1
CDR3aa: CASSYAGSSYNEQFF

v_gene: TRBV6-1
j_gene: TRBJ1-5
CDR3aa: CASRDREYQPQHF

v_gene: TRBV4-1
j_gene: TRBJ2-5
CDR3aa: CASSQDDIGGAQETQYF

v_gene: TRBV6-5
j_gene: TRBJ2-2
CDR3aa: CASSYTGTGGSNGELFF

v_gene: TRBV18
j_gene: TRBJ2-7
CDR3aa: CASSPRAGVEQYF

v_gene: TRBV24-1
j_gene: TRBJ2-3
CDR3aa: CATSNPADTQYF

v_gene: TRBV7-9
j_gene: TRBJ2-1
CDR3aa: CASSSSGGYHNEQFF

v_gene: TRBV5-1
j_gene: TRBJ1-5
CDR3aa: CASSTGQGFNQPQHF

v_gene: TRBV28
j_gene: TRBJ2-2
CDR3aa: CASTPGSLYTGELFF

v_gene: TRBV7-9
j_gene: TRBJ2-5
CDR3aa: CASSSRDRGLLAQYF

v_gene: TRBV6-6
j_gene: TRBJ1-3
CDR3aa: CASSRTAAGNTIYF

v_gene: TRBV6-6
j_gene: TRBJ2-1
CDR3aa: CASSNRGDEQFF

v_gene: TRBV5-1
j_gene: TRBJ1-5
CDR3aa: CASSLDGGNQPQHF

v_gene: TRBV29-1
j_gene: TRBJ1-1
CDR3aa: CSVPDLRGTEAFF

v_gene: TRBV11-1
j_gene: TRBJ1-1
CDR3aa: CASSFNMNTEAFF

v_gene: TRBV6-5
j_gene: TRBJ1-4
CDR3aa: CASSYSRVINEKLFF

v_gene: TRBV29-1
j_gene: TRBJ1-2
CDR3aa: CSVTKRGYGYTF

v_gene: TRBV20-1
j_gene: TRBJ1-2
CDR3aa: CSARTGGGPTF

v_gene: TRBV7-8
j_gene: TRBJ2-3
CDR3aa: CASSIDRNTDTQYF

v_gene: TRBV6-1
j_gene: TRBJ2-7
CDR3aa: CASSEHSAYEQYF

v_gene: TRBV6-2/TRBV6-3
j_gene: TRBJ1-1
CDR3aa: CASNSRGRGGSKAFF

v_gene: TRBV27
j_gene: TRBJ2-3
CDR3aa: CASSSQREVGTDTQYF

v_gene: TRBV28
j_gene: TRBJ1-1
CDR3aa: CASTPGGNTEAFF

v_gene: TRBV4-2
j_gene: TRBJ2-3
CDR3aa: CASSQRVGAGDTQYF

v_gene: TRBV10-3
j_gene: TRBJ2-1
CDR3aa: CAISPGQGYNEQFF

v_gene: TRBV4-1
j_gene: TRBJ2-5
CDR3aa: CASSQTGQETQYF